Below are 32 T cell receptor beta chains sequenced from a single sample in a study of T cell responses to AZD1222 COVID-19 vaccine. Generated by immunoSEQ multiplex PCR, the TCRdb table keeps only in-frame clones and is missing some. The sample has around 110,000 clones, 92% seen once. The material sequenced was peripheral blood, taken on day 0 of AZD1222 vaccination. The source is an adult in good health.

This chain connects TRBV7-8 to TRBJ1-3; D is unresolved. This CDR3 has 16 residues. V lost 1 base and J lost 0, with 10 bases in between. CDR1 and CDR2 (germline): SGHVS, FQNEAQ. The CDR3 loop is CASSLVASDSGNTIYF. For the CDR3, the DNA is TGTGCCAGCAGCTTAGTTGCGAGTGACTCTGGAAACACCATATATTTT.

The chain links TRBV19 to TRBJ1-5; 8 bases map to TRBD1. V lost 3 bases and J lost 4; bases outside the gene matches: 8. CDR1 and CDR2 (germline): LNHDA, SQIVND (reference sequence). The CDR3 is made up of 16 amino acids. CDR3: CASSIYGQGGNQPQHF. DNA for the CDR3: TGTGCCAGTAGTATCTACGGACAGGGTGGGAATCAGCCCCAGCATTTT.

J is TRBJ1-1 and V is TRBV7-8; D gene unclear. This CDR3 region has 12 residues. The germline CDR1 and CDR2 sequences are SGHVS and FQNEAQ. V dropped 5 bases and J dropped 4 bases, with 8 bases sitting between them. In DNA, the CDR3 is TGTGCCAGCAGCCCTCTGGGCACTGAAGCTTTCTTT. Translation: CASSPLGTEAFF.

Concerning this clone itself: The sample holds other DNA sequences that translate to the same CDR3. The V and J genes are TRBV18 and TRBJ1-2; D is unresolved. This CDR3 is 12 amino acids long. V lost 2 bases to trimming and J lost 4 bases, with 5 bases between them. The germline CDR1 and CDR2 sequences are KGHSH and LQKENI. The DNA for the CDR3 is TGTGCCAGCTCACCAGATAGCTATGGCTACACCTTC. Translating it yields CASSPDSYGYTF.

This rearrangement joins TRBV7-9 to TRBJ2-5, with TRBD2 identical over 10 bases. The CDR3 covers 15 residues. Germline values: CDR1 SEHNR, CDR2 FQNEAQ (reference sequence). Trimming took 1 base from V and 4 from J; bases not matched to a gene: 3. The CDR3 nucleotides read TGTGCCAGCAGCTTAGGGACTAGCGGAGGAGAGACCCAGTACTTC. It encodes CASSLGTSGGETQYF.

CDR3 sequence (DNA): TGTGCCAGCAGCACGGGGCACTATGGCTACACCTTC. Translating gives CASSTGHYGYTF. J is TRBJ1-2 and V is TRBV7-6; D is possibly TRBD1 (5 bases). The CDR3 loop spans 12 amino acids. The V end was cut by 5 bases, the J end by 3 bases, with 7 bases between. Germline CDR1 is SGHVS and CDR2 is FNYEAQ.

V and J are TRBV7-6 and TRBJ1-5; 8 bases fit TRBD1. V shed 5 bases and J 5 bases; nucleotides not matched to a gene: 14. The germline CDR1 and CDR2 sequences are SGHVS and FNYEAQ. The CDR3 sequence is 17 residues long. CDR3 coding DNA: TGTGCCAGCAGCGCCAATTCAGCCGGGACAGGCTATCAGCCCCAGCATTTT. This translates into CASSANSAGTGYQPQHF.

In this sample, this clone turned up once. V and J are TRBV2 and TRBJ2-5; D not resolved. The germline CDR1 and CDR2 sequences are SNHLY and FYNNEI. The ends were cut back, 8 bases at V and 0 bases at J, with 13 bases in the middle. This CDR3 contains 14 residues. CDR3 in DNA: TGTGCCAGCTCGCCTATGGGGAACCAAGAGACCCAGTACTTC. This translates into CASSPMGNQETQYF.

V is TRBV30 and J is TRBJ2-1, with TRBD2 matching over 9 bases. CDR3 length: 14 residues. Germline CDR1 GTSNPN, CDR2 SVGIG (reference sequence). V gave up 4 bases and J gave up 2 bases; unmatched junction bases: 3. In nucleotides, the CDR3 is TGTGCCTGGAAGAGACTAGCGGCCTACAATGAGCAGTTCTTC. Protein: CAWKRLAAYNEQFF.

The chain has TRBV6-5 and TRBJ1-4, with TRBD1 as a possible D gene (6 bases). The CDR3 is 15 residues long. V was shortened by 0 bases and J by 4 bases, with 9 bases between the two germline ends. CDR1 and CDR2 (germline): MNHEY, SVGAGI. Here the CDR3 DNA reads TGTGCCAGCAGTTACTCAGGGGGTGATAATGAAAAACTGTTTTTT. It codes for CASSYSGGDNEKLFF.

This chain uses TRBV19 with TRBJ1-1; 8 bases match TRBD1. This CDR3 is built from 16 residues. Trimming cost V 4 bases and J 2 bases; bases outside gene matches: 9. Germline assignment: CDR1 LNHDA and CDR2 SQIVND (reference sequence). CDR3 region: CASSTLGTGPNTEAFF. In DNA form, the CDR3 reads TGTGCCAGTAGTACCCTAGGGACAGGCCCAAACACTGAAGCTTTCTTT.

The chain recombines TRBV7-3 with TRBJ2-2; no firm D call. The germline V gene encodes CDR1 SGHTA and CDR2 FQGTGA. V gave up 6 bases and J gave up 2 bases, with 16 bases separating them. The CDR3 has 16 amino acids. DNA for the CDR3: TGTGCCAGCAGTTTCGAGACGTTTTTAAACACCGGGGAGCTGTTTTTT. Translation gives CASSFETFLNTGELFF. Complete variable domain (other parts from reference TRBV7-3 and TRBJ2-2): GAGVSQTPSNKVTEKGKYVELRCDPISGHTALYWYRQSLGQGPEFLIYFQGTGAADDSGLPNDRFFAVRPEGSVSTLKIQRTERGDSAVYLCASSFETFLNTGELFFGEGSRLTVL.

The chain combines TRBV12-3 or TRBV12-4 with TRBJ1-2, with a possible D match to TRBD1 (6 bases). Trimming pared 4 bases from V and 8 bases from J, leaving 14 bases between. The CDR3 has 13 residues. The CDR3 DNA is TGTGCCAGCAGTTCGAGGGGGGGAAGCGGCTACACCTTC. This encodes CASSSRGGSGYTF.

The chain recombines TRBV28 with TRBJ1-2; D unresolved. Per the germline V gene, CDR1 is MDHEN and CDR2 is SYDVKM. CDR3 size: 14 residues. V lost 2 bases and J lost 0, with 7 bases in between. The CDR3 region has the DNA TGTGCCAGCAGTTTAACAGCCCCTAACTATGGCTACACCTTC. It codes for CASSLTAPNYGYTF.

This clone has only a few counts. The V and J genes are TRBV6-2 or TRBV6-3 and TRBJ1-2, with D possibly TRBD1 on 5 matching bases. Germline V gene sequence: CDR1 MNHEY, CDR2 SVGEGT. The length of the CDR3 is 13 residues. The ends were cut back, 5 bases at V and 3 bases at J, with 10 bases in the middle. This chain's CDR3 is CASSQGRHYGYTF. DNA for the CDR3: TGTGCCAGCAGTCAGGGACGTCACTATGGCTACACCTTC.

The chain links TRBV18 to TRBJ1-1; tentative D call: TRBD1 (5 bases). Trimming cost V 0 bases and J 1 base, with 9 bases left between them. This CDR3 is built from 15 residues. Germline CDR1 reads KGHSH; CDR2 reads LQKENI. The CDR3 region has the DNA TGTGCCAGCTCACCACCGAGGGGCAGGAACACTGAAGCTTTCTTT. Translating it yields CASSPPRGRNTEAFF. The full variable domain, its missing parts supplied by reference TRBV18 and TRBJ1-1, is NAGVMQNPRHLVRRRGQEARLRCSPMKGHSHVYWYRQLPEEGLKFMVYLQKENIIDESGMPKERFSAEFPKEGPSILRIQQVVRGDSAAYFCASSPPRGRNTEAFFGQGTRLTVV.

CDR3 sequence (DNA): TGCGCCAGCAGTTCCGACAGGGCTTACGAGCAGTACTTC. It yields the protein CASSSDRAYEQYF. This chain joins TRBV5-1 and TRBJ2-7; 7 bases align to TRBD1. This CDR3 region has 13 residues. Germline trimming cut 5 bases from V and 4 bases from J; bases unmatched to any gene: 6. Germline V gives CDR1 SGHRS, CDR2 YFSETQ.

The CDR3 nucleotides are TGTGCCAGCAGCTTAGCTTTCGGGCAGGGGTATGGCTACACCTTC. Translation gives CASSLAFGQGYGYTF. J is TRBJ1-2 and V is TRBV7-2; possibly TRBD1 for D (6 bases). V was shortened by 0 bases and J by 5 bases, with 13 bases between the two germline ends. In germline, CDR1 is SGHTA, CDR2 FQGNSA. The CDR3 is 15 residues long.

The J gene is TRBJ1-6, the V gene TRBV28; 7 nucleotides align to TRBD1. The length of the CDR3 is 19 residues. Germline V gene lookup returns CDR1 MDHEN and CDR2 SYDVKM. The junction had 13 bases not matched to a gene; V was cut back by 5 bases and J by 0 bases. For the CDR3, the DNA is TGTGCCAGCAGTCCGTATAGACAGGGCTCAAGCTCCTATAATTCACCCCTCCACTTT. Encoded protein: CASSPYRQGSSSYNSPLHF.

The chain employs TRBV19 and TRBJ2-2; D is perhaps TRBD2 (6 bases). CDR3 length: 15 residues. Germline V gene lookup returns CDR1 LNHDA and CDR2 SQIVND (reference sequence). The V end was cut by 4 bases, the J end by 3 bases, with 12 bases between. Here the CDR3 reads CASSNRDLDTGELFF. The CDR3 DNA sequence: TGTGCCAGTAGTAATCGGGACTTGGACACCGGGGAGCTGTTTTTT.

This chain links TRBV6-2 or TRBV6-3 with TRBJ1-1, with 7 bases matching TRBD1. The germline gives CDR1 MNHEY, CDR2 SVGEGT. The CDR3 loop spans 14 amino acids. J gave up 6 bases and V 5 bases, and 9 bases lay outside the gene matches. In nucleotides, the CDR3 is TGTGCCAGCAGTCCCCAGACAGGGATCTCTGAAGCTTTCTTT. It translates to CASSPQTGISEAFF.

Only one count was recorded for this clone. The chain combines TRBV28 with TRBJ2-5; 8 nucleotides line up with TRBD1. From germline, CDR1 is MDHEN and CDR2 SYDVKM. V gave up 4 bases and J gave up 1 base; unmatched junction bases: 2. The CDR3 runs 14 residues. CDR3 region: CASSWDRFQETQYF. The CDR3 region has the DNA TGTGCCAGCAGTTGGGACAGGTTCCAAGAGACCCAGTACTTC.

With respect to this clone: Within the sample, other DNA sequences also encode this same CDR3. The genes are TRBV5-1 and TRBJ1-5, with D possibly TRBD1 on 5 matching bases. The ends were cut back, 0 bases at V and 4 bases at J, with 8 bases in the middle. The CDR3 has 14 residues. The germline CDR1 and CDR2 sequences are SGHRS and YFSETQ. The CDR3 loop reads CASSLGDGNQPQHF. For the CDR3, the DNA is TGCGCCAGCAGCTTGGGGGACGGTAATCAGCCCCAGCATTTT.

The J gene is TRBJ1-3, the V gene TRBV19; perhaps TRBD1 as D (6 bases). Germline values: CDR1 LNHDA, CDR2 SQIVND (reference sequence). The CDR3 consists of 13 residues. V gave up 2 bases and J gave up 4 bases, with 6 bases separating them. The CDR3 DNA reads TGTGCCAGTAGTATACAGGGGGGAAACACCATATATTTT. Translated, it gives CASSIQGGNTIYF.

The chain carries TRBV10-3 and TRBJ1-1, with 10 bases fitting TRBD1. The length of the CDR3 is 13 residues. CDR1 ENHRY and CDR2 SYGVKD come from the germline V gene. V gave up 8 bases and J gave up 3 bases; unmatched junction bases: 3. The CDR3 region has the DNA TGTGCCATCTCGGACAGGGGGGACACTGAAGCTTTCTTT. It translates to CAISDRGDTEAFF.

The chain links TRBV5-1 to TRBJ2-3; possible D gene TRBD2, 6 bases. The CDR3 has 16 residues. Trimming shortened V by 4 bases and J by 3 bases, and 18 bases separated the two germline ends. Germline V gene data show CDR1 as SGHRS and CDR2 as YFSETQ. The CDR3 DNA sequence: TGCGCCAGCAGCCCCGGGACTTCCCGGCGGACAGATACGCAGTATTTT. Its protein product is CASSPGTSRRTDTQYF.

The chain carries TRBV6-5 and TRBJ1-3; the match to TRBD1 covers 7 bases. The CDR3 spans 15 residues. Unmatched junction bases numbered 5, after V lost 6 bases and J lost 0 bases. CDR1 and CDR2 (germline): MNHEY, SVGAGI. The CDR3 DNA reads TGTGCCAGCAGGTCAGGGGGGGGCTCTGGAAACACCATATATTTT. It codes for CASRSGGGSGNTIYF.

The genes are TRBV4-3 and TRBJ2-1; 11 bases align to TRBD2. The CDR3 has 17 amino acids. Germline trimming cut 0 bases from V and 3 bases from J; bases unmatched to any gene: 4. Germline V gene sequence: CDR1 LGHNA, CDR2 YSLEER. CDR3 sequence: CASSQEGLAGGYNEQFF. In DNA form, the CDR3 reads TGCGCCAGCAGCCAAGAAGGGCTAGCGGGAGGCTACAATGAGCAGTTCTTC.

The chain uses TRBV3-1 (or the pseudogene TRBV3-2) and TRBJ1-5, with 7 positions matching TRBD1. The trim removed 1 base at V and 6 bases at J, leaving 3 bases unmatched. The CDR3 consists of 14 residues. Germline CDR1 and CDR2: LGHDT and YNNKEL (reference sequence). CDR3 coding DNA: TGTGCCAGCAGCCAAGCTTGGGACAGTCAGCCCCAGCATTTT. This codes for CASSQAWDSQPQHF.

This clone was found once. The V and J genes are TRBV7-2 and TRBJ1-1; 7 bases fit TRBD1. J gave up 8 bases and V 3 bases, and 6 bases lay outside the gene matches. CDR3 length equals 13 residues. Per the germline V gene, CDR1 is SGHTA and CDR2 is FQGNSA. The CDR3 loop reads CASSFDREYEAFF. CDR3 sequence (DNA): TGTGCCAGCAGCTTCGACAGGGAGTACGAAGCTTTCTTT.

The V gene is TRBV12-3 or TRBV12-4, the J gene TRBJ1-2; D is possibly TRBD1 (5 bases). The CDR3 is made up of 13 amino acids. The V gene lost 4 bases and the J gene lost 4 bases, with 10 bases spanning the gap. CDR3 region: CASSWDGAYGYTF. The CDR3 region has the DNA TGTGCCAGCAGTTGGGACGGGGCCTATGGCTACACCTTC.

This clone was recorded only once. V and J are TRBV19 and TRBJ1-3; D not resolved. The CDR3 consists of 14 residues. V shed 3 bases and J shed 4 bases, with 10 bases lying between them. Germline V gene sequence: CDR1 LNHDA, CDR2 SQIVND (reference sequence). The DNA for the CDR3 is TGTGCCAGTAGTATCCGGGGAGAAGGAAACACCATATATTTT. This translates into CASSIRGEGNTIYF.